This is a list of T cell receptor beta chains from one sample in a study of T cell responses to AZD1222 COVID-19 vaccine. Sequenced by immunoSEQ multiplex PCR; TCRdb stores in-frame clones only, minus some. The table has about 200,000 clones, approximately 91% seen once. Sample: peripheral blood, taken 28 days after the second AZD1222 dose. Receptor source: an adult who received the AZD1222 COVID-19 vaccine. Both conserved end residues are part of each CDR3. The order of the fields is CDR3 protein, CDR3 DNA, J gene, clone size, D gene, V gene. A D gene is named only where the DNA matches it firmly. Clone size is given for some rows only: seen once, a few or many times, or a class if the clone is expanded.

CDR3: CASSSALGNTIYF; DNA: TGTGCCAGCAGCTCGGCTCTTGGAAACACCATATATTTT; J: TRBJ1-3; size: -; D: -; V: TRBV11-2
CDR3: CASSLKGQGGGANVLTF; DNA: TGTGCCAGCAGCTTAAAGGGACAGGGGGGAGGGGCCAACGTCCTGACTTTC; J: TRBJ2-6; size: -; D: TRBD1; V: TRBV7-2
CDR3: CASSLHRFSYNSPLHF; DNA: TGTGCCAGCAGTTTACATCGGTTCTCCTATAATTCACCCCTCCACTTT; J: TRBJ1-6; size: -; D: -; V: TRBV27
CDR3: CANRGAAGYTF; DNA: TGTGCCAACAGGGGGGCCGCGGGCTACACCTTC; J: TRBJ1-2; size: -; D: TRBD1; V: TRBV2
CDR3: CAWSPGTGGVCRYGYTF; DNA: TGTGCCTGGAGTCCCGGGACAGGGGGCGTCTGTCGCTATGGCTACACCTTC; J: TRBJ1-2; size: -; D: TRBD1; V: TRBV30
CDR3: CASSLGGARSQETQYF; DNA: TGTGCCAGCAGCTTAGGGGGGGCCCGGAGCCAAGAGACCCAGTACTTC; J: TRBJ2-5; size: -; D: -; V: TRBV7-9
CDR3: CASSFDISNQPQHF; DNA: TGTGCCAGCAGTTTTGACATTAGCAATCAGCCCCAGCATTTT; J: TRBJ1-5; size: -; D: -; V: TRBV5-5
CDR3: CAGQEGSAEKLFF; DNA: TGTGCCGGACAGGAAGGGTCCGCTGAAAAACTGTTTTTT; J: TRBJ1-4; size: -; D: TRBD1; V: TRBV2
CDR3: CASRPDRGNTEAFF; DNA: TGTGCCAGCAGACCCGACAGGGGCAACACTGAAGCTTTCTTT; J: TRBJ1-1; size: few; D: TRBD1; V: TRBV28
CDR3: CASSQRQGQGYTF; DNA: TGTGCCAGCAGCCAAAGACAGGGCCAGGGCTACACCTTC; J: TRBJ1-2; size: once; D: TRBD1; V: TRBV28
CDR3: CAWTQGGTGDLSPLHF; DNA: TGTGCCTGGACCCAAGGGGGGACAGGGGATCTTTCACCCCTCCACTTT; J: TRBJ1-6; size: -; D: TRBD1; V: TRBV30
CDR3: CASSPREEGEQYF; DNA: TGTGCCAGCTCACCGCGCGAGGAGGGCGAGCAGTACTTC; J: TRBJ2-7; size: -; D: -; V: TRBV18
CDR3: CAWSAVPTGVQNIQYF; DNA: TGTGCCTGGAGTGCCGTACCGACAGGGGTCCAAAACATTCAGTACTTC; J: TRBJ2-4; size: -; D: TRBD1; V: TRBV30
CDR3: CASSLGAPYEQYF; DNA: TGTGCCAGCAGTTTAGGGGCCCCCTACGAGCAGTACTTC; J: TRBJ2-7; size: -; D: -; V: TRBV28
CDR3: CASSIGLAGADEQFF; DNA: TGTGCCAGTAGTATAGGACTAGCGGGAGCTGATGAGCAGTTCTTC; J: TRBJ2-1; size: -; D: TRBD2; V: TRBV19
CDR3: CASGQGNRGTGELFF; DNA: TGCGCCAGCGGTCAAGGGAACAGGGGTACCGGGGAGCTGTTTTTT; J: TRBJ2-2; size: -; D: TRBD1; V: TRBV5-1
CDR3: CASSSGQGYGYTF; DNA: TGTGCCAGCAGCTCGGGACAGGGCTATGGCTACACCTTC; J: TRBJ1-2; size: few; D: TRBD1; V: TRBV7-3
CDR3: CAWSVGAGDYEQYF; DNA: TGTGCCTGGAGTGTAGGCGCGGGAGACTACGAGCAGTACTTC; J: TRBJ2-7; size: -; D: TRBD2; V: TRBV30
CDR3: CAWSVNTEAFF; DNA: TGTGCCTGGAGCGTAAACACTGAAGCTTTCTTT; J: TRBJ1-1; size: -; D: -; V: TRBV30
CDR3: CASSFPGGASEAFF; DNA: TGTGCCAGCAGCTTTCCAGGGGGCGCCTCTGAAGCTTTCTTT; J: TRBJ1-1; size: -; D: TRBD1; V: TRBV5-4
CDR3: CASSPREADRGREQYF; DNA: TGTGCCAGCAGCCCCAGAGAAGCGGACAGGGGGCGCGAGCAGTACTTC; J: TRBJ2-7; size: -; D: TRBD1; V: TRBV7-2
CDR3: CASSLWGQGYGYTF; DNA: TGTGCCAGCAGTTTATGGGGACAGGGCTATGGCTACACCTTC; J: TRBJ1-2; size: -; D: TRBD1; V: TRBV28
CDR3: CAWRQYNTEAFF; DNA: TGTGCCTGGAGACAGTATAACACTGAAGCTTTCTTT; J: TRBJ1-1; size: -; D: -; V: TRBV30
CDR3: CASSRGDYTEAFF; DNA: TGTGCCAGCAGCCGAGGGGACTACACTGAAGCTTTCTTT; J: TRBJ1-1; size: few; D: -; V: TRBV9
CDR3: CASSKGGSIYEQYF; DNA: TGTGCCAGCAGCAAAGGTGGCAGTATCTACGAGCAGTACTTC; J: TRBJ2-7; size: few; D: -; V: TRBV7-2
CDR3: CASSSPGRGSEKLFF; DNA: TGTGCCAGCAGTTCGCCTGGTAGGGGGAGTGAAAAACTGTTTTTT; J: TRBJ1-4; size: few; D: -; V: TRBV28
CDR3: CASRDQSGRHEKLFF; DNA: TGTGCCAGCAGGGATCAGTCCGGGCGGCATGAAAAACTGTTTTTT; J: TRBJ1-4; size: medium-sized; D: -; V: TRBV6-1
CDR3: CASSPGASNTEAFF; DNA: TGTGCCAGCAGCCCCGGCGCGTCGAACACTGAAGCTTTCTTT; J: TRBJ1-1; size: -; D: -; V: TRBV9
CDR3: CASRGTAFYEQYF; DNA: TGTGCCAGCAGGGGGACAGCCTTCTACGAGCAGTACTTC; J: TRBJ2-7; size: -; D: TRBD1; V: TRBV2
CDR3: CASSRRQGKGELFF; DNA: TGTGCCAGCAGTCGACGACAGGGGAAAGGGGAGCTGTTTTTT; J: TRBJ2-2; size: once; D: TRBD1; V: TRBV27